This T cell receptor beta chain was sequenced in a study of Graves' ophthalmopathy and Graves' hyperthyroidism. Whole-study results and caveats: For predicting ophthalmopathy progression, the model had 70.59% sensitivity and approximately 72% specificity.

Trimming shortened V by 0 bases and J by 2 bases, and 7 bases separated the two germline ends. The CDR3 has 14 amino acids. Germline values: CDR1 MGHRA, CDR2 YSYEKL. RNA transcripts were the source from which TCR beta CDR3 regions were amplified. Second-round multiplex PCR followed a first-round RT-PCR using HTBI primers. TCRdb analysed the multiplex PCR reads with MiXCR anew, one entry per CDR3 protein. The sample consists of about 240,000 distinct CDR3 sequences, approximately 42% of them appearing once. In its sample, this clonotype was seen many times. Its antigen is still unknown. The sample was peripheral blood. The J gene is TRBJ1-2, the V gene TRBV4-1; no reliable D call. The sequence derives from an adult man with Graves' ophthalmopathy. The CDR3 bases are TGCGCCAGCAGCCAAGACAGCCTAAACTATGGCTACACCTTC. Protein sequence: CASSQDSLNYGYTF.